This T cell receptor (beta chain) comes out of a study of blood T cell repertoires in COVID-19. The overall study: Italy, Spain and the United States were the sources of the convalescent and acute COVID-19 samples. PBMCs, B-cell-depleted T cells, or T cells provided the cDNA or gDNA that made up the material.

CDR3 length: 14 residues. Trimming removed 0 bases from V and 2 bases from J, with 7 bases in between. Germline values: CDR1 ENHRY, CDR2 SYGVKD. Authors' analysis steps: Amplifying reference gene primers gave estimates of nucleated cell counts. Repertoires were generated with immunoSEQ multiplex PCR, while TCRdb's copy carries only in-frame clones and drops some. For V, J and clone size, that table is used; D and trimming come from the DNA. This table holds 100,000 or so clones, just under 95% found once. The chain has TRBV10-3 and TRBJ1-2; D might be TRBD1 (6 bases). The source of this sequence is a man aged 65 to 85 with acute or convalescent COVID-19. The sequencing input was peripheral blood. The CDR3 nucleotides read TGTGCCATCAGTGAGTCTGGACAGAACTATGGCTACACCTTC. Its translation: CAISESGQNYGYTF.